These T cell receptor beta chains were read from a single sample in a study of blood T cell repertoires in COVID-19. TCRdb's copy holds only in-frame clones and misses some; the assay was immunoSEQ multiplex PCR. The data contain roughly 26,000 clones, 80% to 90% of them singletons. Sequencing was done on a sample of peripheral blood. These receptor sequences come from a man in his 70s with acute or convalescent COVID-19. The CDR3 runs from the conserved cysteine through the conserved F or W. Fields, in order: CDR3 DNA, CDR3 protein, D gene, clone size, V gene, J gene. The D gene is left open where the match is weak. For some rows the clone size is stated as once, few or many, or as a class when expanded; others skip it.

cdr3_nt: TGCGCCAGCAGCCTACGATCGACTAGCGGGATACCCGGGGAGCTGTTTTTT
cdr3_aa: CASSLRSTSGIPGELFF
d_call: TRBD2
clone_size: NA
v_call: TRBV5-1
j_call: TRBJ2-2

cdr3_nt: TGCGCCAGCAGCTTGACAGGGGGACCCTATGGCTACACCTTC
cdr3_aa: CASSLTGGPYGYTF
d_call: TRBD1
clone_size: NA
v_call: TRBV5-1
j_call: TRBJ1-2

cdr3_nt: TGTGCCATCAGTGACGCAGGGGTGGGATACACCGGGGAGCTGTTTTTT
cdr3_aa: CAISDAGVGYTGELFF
d_call: NA
clone_size: NA
v_call: TRBV10-3
j_call: TRBJ2-2

cdr3_nt: TGTGCCAGCTCACCCACTAGCGGGCGCACAGATACGCAGTATTTT
cdr3_aa: CASSPTSGRTDTQYF
d_call: TRBD2
clone_size: once
v_call: TRBV18
j_call: TRBJ2-3

cdr3_nt: TGTGCCAGCGCGGCGGGAGCTACAGATACGCAGTATTTT
cdr3_aa: CASAAGATDTQYF
d_call: TRBD2
clone_size: NA
v_call: TRBV9
j_call: TRBJ2-3

cdr3_nt: TGCGCCAGCAGTCAGACCGGGACTAGCGGGGGGGCCTACGAGCAGTACTTC
cdr3_aa: CASSQTGTSGGAYEQYF
d_call: TRBD2
clone_size: NA
v_call: TRBV5-1
j_call: TRBJ2-7

cdr3_nt: TGTGCCAGCAGCCAAGATAGGCAGGGTGGCACTGAAGCTTTCTTT
cdr3_aa: CASSQDRQGGTEAFF
d_call: NA
clone_size: once
v_call: TRBV4-2
j_call: TRBJ1-1

cdr3_nt: TGTGCCAGTAGTATCGAGACAATGAACACTGAAGCTTTCTTT
cdr3_aa: CASSIETMNTEAFF
d_call: NA
clone_size: NA
v_call: TRBV19
j_call: TRBJ1-1

cdr3_nt: TGTGCCAGCTCACCGACGGGTAGCGGGAGTGACGGGACCCAGTACTTC
cdr3_aa: CASSPTGSGSDGTQYF
d_call: TRBD2
clone_size: NA
v_call: TRBV18
j_call: TRBJ2-5

cdr3_nt: TGTGCCACCTCTGGCGGGGTCCGCTACGAGCAGTACTTC
cdr3_aa: CATSGGVRYEQYF
d_call: NA
clone_size: once
v_call: TRBV6-5
j_call: TRBJ2-7

cdr3_nt: TGTGCCACTCAGGGGGACACACCCTCATCGCAGTATTTT
cdr3_aa: CATQGDTPSSQYF
d_call: TRBD1
clone_size: NA
v_call: TRBV24-1
j_call: TRBJ2-3

cdr3_nt: TGTGCCAGCAGCTTAGGTCGGGCAGGGCAGACGACCCAGTACTTC
cdr3_aa: CASSLGRAGQTTQYF
d_call: NA
clone_size: NA
v_call: TRBV7-2
j_call: TRBJ2-5

cdr3_nt: TGCGCCAGCAGCCAAGAGAGGACTAGCGGGAGTGCGGGTACAGATACGCAGTATTTT
cdr3_aa: CASSQERTSGSAGTDTQYF
d_call: TRBD2
clone_size: NA
v_call: TRBV4-3
j_call: TRBJ2-3

cdr3_nt: TGTGCCAGCAGTTTTTTACTAGCGGGAGGGCCAAGAACCTACGAGCAGTACTTC
cdr3_aa: CASSFLLAGGPRTYEQYF
d_call: TRBD2
clone_size: NA
v_call: TRBV27
j_call: TRBJ2-7

cdr3_nt: TGTGCCAGCAGCCAAAGGGGGTTTCAAGAGACCCAGTACTTC
cdr3_aa: CASSQRGFQETQYF
d_call: NA
clone_size: NA
v_call: TRBV3-1/TRBV3-2
j_call: TRBJ2-5

cdr3_nt: TGTGCCAGCAGCCCTGATCGGAACTATGGCTACACCTTC
cdr3_aa: CASSPDRNYGYTF
d_call: NA
clone_size: NA
v_call: TRBV5-6
j_call: TRBJ1-2

cdr3_nt: TGCGCCAGCAGTGGGGACAGGGATAATTCACCCCTCCACTTT
cdr3_aa: CASSGDRDNSPLHF
d_call: TRBD1
clone_size: NA
v_call: TRBV10-1
j_call: TRBJ1-6

cdr3_nt: TGTGCCAGCAGTGGCGGACAGGGAAAAGATACGCAGTATTTT
cdr3_aa: CASSGGQGKDTQYF
d_call: TRBD1
clone_size: NA
v_call: TRBV2
j_call: TRBJ2-3

cdr3_nt: TGTGCCAGCAGTGAGAGGGGGGGAGGCACAGATACGCAGTATTTT
cdr3_aa: CASSERGGGTDTQYF
d_call: NA
clone_size: NA
v_call: TRBV6-1
j_call: TRBJ2-3

cdr3_nt: TGCAGCGCCCTCGAGGGTTGGGAGACCCAGTACTTC
cdr3_aa: CSALEGWETQYF
d_call: NA
clone_size: few
v_call: TRBV29-1
j_call: TRBJ2-5

cdr3_nt: TGTGCCAGCAGCTATAACGGACTAGCGAACACCGGGGAGCTGTTTTTT
cdr3_aa: CASSYNGLANTGELFF
d_call: TRBD2
clone_size: once
v_call: TRBV6-2/TRBV6-3
j_call: TRBJ2-2

cdr3_nt: TGTGCCACCAGCGGCGGGGGGGGGCCCCAAGAGACCCAGTACTTC
cdr3_aa: CATSGGGGPQETQYF
d_call: TRBD2
clone_size: few
v_call: TRBV9
j_call: TRBJ2-5

cdr3_nt: TGCGCCAGCAGTGACCAGACGGGGGATACGCAGTATTTT
cdr3_aa: CASSDQTGDTQYF
d_call: NA
clone_size: NA
v_call: TRBV10-2
j_call: TRBJ2-3

cdr3_nt: TGTGCCAGCAGCATAACTAGCGACTCCTACGAGCAGTACTTC
cdr3_aa: CASSITSDSYEQYF
d_call: TRBD2
clone_size: NA
v_call: TRBV6-6
j_call: TRBJ2-7

cdr3_nt: TGTGCCAGCAGCTTAGCGGGAGAAACAGATACGCAGTATTTT
cdr3_aa: CASSLAGETDTQYF
d_call: TRBD2
clone_size: NA
v_call: TRBV7-3
j_call: TRBJ2-3

cdr3_nt: TGCGCCAGCAGCCTTTACCTAGCGGGAGGGCCCGACAATGAGCAGTTCTTC
cdr3_aa: CASSLYLAGGPDNEQFF
d_call: TRBD2
clone_size: NA
v_call: TRBV4-3
j_call: TRBJ2-1

cdr3_nt: TGCAGCGTTGATACAGGGTTAGACTATGGCTACACCTTC
cdr3_aa: CSVDTGLDYGYTF
d_call: NA
clone_size: NA
v_call: TRBV29-1
j_call: TRBJ1-2

cdr3_nt: TGTGCCAGCAGCTTGCCTGCAGGGGATTACGAGCAGTACTTC
cdr3_aa: CASSLPAGDYEQYF
d_call: NA
clone_size: NA
v_call: TRBV5-4
j_call: TRBJ2-7

cdr3_nt: TGTGCCAGCAGCACGGGACAAAAAGAGACCCAGTACTTC
cdr3_aa: CASSTGQKETQYF
d_call: NA
clone_size: NA
v_call: TRBV9
j_call: TRBJ2-5

cdr3_nt: TGTGCCAGCAGCTGGGGACTAGCGGCTACAGATACGCAGTATTTT
cdr3_aa: CASSWGLAATDTQYF
d_call: TRBD2
clone_size: NA
v_call: TRBV7-2
j_call: TRBJ2-3

cdr3_nt: TGTGCCAGCAGCTTAGGTCCCCCCGGGAACAATGAGCAGTTCTTC
cdr3_aa: CASSLGPPGNNEQFF
d_call: NA
clone_size: NA
v_call: TRBV7-3
j_call: TRBJ2-1

cdr3_nt: TGTGCCAGCAGCTCGGGGTCCGGAGAAAAACTGTTTTTT
cdr3_aa: CASSSGSGEKLFF
d_call: NA
clone_size: few
v_call: TRBV3-1/TRBV3-2
j_call: TRBJ1-4

cdr3_nt: TGTGCCAGCAGTTACACCGTAGCGTCGGGGAAAGAGACCCAGTACTTC
cdr3_aa: CASSYTVASGKETQYF
d_call: NA
clone_size: NA
v_call: TRBV6-6
j_call: TRBJ2-5

cdr3_nt: TGTGCCAGCAGTTGGCTACAGGGTGACGAGCAGTACTTC
cdr3_aa: CASSWLQGDEQYF
d_call: NA
clone_size: NA
v_call: TRBV6-5
j_call: TRBJ2-7

cdr3_nt: TGTGCCAGCAGCACAAGGACAGGGGAAGAGACCCAGTACTTC
cdr3_aa: CASSTRTGEETQYF
d_call: TRBD1
clone_size: NA
v_call: TRBV7-2
j_call: TRBJ2-5

cdr3_nt: TGTGCCAGCTCACCACTCCAACTAGCGGAACAGTACCAAGAGACCCAGTACTTC
cdr3_aa: CASSPLQLAEQYQETQYF
d_call: TRBD2
clone_size: once
v_call: TRBV18
j_call: TRBJ2-5

cdr3_nt: TGTGCCAGCTCACCCCTGACTAGCGGGAGTGAATACAATGAGCAGTTCTTC
cdr3_aa: CASSPLTSGSEYNEQFF
d_call: TRBD2
clone_size: NA
v_call: TRBV18
j_call: TRBJ2-1

cdr3_nt: TGTGCCAGCAGCTTAGGGGTGACAGGGACCTCACCCCTCCACTTT
cdr3_aa: CASSLGVTGTSPLHF
d_call: TRBD1
clone_size: NA
v_call: TRBV9
j_call: TRBJ1-6

cdr3_nt: TGTGCCAGCAGCTTGCCGACAGGGAATGAGCAGTTCTTC
cdr3_aa: CASSLPTGNEQFF
d_call: TRBD1
clone_size: few
v_call: TRBV5-6
j_call: TRBJ2-1

cdr3_nt: TGTGCCACCGGAGACAGGGGCCCCGATCAGCCCCAGCATTTT
cdr3_aa: CATGDRGPDQPQHF
d_call: TRBD1
clone_size: medium-sized
v_call: TRBV27
j_call: TRBJ1-5

cdr3_nt: TGTGCCAGCAGTCAGGGGACAGCGCTCGGCTACACCTTC
cdr3_aa: CASSQGTALGYTF
d_call: TRBD1
clone_size: NA
v_call: TRBV6-5
j_call: TRBJ1-2

cdr3_nt: TGTGCCAGTAGTGGGACAGGGGCTCAGCCCCAGCATTTT
cdr3_aa: CASSGTGAQPQHF
d_call: TRBD1
clone_size: NA
v_call: TRBV19
j_call: TRBJ1-5

cdr3_nt: TGTGCCAGCAGTCGATCTGAGAACCAAGCTTTCTTT
cdr3_aa: CASSRSENQAFF
d_call: NA
clone_size: NA
v_call: TRBV5-6
j_call: TRBJ1-1

cdr3_nt: TGCGCCAGCAGCCAAGATCTCGGGACAGGTATCAACTATGGCTACACCTTC
cdr3_aa: CASSQDLGTGINYGYTF
d_call: TRBD1
clone_size: NA
v_call: TRBV4-3
j_call: TRBJ1-2

cdr3_nt: TGTGCCAGCAGCAATTGGGACAGTTACGAGCAGTACTTC
cdr3_aa: CASSNWDSYEQYF
d_call: TRBD1
clone_size: NA
v_call: TRBV11-2
j_call: TRBJ2-7

cdr3_nt: TGCAGCGTTGAATGGACAGCGAACACTGAAGCTTTCTTT
cdr3_aa: CSVEWTANTEAFF
d_call: NA
clone_size: NA
v_call: TRBV29-1
j_call: TRBJ1-1

cdr3_nt: TGTGCCAGCAGTCAACCACAGGGTCCCAATCAGCCCCAGCATTTT
cdr3_aa: CASSQPQGPNQPQHF
d_call: NA
clone_size: NA
v_call: TRBV6-2/TRBV6-3
j_call: TRBJ1-5

cdr3_nt: TGTGCCAGCAGCTTAGGGGCGGGGACCCCCGACACAGATACGCAGTATTTT
cdr3_aa: CASSLGAGTPDTDTQYF
d_call: NA
clone_size: NA
v_call: TRBV11-3
j_call: TRBJ2-3

cdr3_nt: TGTGCCAGTAGTACCCCGGGACTAGCGGGGACCGGGGAGCTGTTTTTT
cdr3_aa: CASSTPGLAGTGELFF
d_call: TRBD2
clone_size: NA
v_call: TRBV19
j_call: TRBJ2-2

cdr3_nt: TGTGCCAGCAGTCAAAGGACGGGGAGGAATTCACCCCTCCACTTT
cdr3_aa: CASSQRTGRNSPLHF
d_call: NA
clone_size: NA
v_call: TRBV6-2/TRBV6-3
j_call: TRBJ1-6

cdr3_nt: TGTGCCAGCCCCGGGACAGTGGACAACACTGAAGCTTTCTTT
cdr3_aa: CASPGTVDNTEAFF
d_call: NA
clone_size: NA
v_call: TRBV21-1
j_call: TRBJ1-1

cdr3_nt: TGTGCCAGCAGCCCTAGCAGGTCCGCCTCCTACGAGCAGTACTTC
cdr3_aa: CASSPSRSASYEQYF
d_call: NA
clone_size: NA
v_call: TRBV11-1
j_call: TRBJ2-7

cdr3_nt: TGCGCCAGCAGCTTGGAACTAGCGGGAGGGGTGGGAAATGAGCAGTTCTTC
cdr3_aa: CASSLELAGGVGNEQFF
d_call: TRBD2
clone_size: once
v_call: TRBV5-1
j_call: TRBJ2-1

cdr3_nt: TGTGCCAGTAGTATCTTAGGACAGCGACTGAACACTGAAGCTTTCTTT
cdr3_aa: CASSILGQRLNTEAFF
d_call: NA
clone_size: NA
v_call: TRBV19
j_call: TRBJ1-1

cdr3_nt: TGTGCCAGCAGTCCGGGGACATTTTTGGAGACCCAGTACTTC
cdr3_aa: CASSPGTFLETQYF
d_call: NA
clone_size: NA
v_call: TRBV6-2/TRBV6-3
j_call: TRBJ2-5

cdr3_nt: TGTGCCAGCAGCTTGGCCGAGGGGACAGTGGGCGGCTACACCTTC
cdr3_aa: CASSLAEGTVGGYTF
d_call: TRBD1
clone_size: NA
v_call: TRBV5-5
j_call: TRBJ1-2

cdr3_nt: TGTGCCAGTAGTATAGGGGCGGGGCCCTATGGCTACACCTTC
cdr3_aa: CASSIGAGPYGYTF
d_call: NA
clone_size: NA
v_call: TRBV19
j_call: TRBJ1-2

cdr3_nt: TGTGCCAGCAGCGTAGACAGGGGAGACACTGAAGCTTTCTTT
cdr3_aa: CASSVDRGDTEAFF
d_call: TRBD1
clone_size: NA
v_call: TRBV5-4
j_call: TRBJ1-1

cdr3_nt: TGTGCCAGTAGTATAACCGGGACAGCTAAAGAGACCCAGTACTTC
cdr3_aa: CASSITGTAKETQYF
d_call: TRBD1
clone_size: NA
v_call: TRBV19
j_call: TRBJ2-5

cdr3_nt: TGTGCCAGCAATCGGGACAGGGACGAGACCCAGTACTTC
cdr3_aa: CASNRDRDETQYF
d_call: TRBD1
clone_size: few
v_call: TRBV6-5
j_call: TRBJ2-5